This T cell receptor (beta chain) was captured by sequencing in a study of blood T cell repertoires in COVID-19. Across the study: Both acute and convalescent COVID-19 samples were obtained from the United States, Italy and Spain.

The data were produced by immunoSEQ multiplex PCR, yet TCRdb's version contains in-frame clones alone and is incomplete. The repertoire consists of around 250,000 clones, with 85% to 90% occurring once and the leading ten covering roughly 16%. The J segment lost 2 bases and the V segment lost 5 bases, leaving 9 bases of the junction unmatched. Germline V gene lookup returns CDR1 SEHNR and CDR2 FQNEAQ (reference sequence). The CDR3 loop spans 18 amino acids. This chain joins TRBV7-9 and TRBJ2-3; 14 nucleotides match TRBD2. Material: PBMCs or T cells enriched from blood (not recorded which). This TCR derives from a man aged 18 to 29 who had recovered from COVID-19. CDR3 region: CASSLGLAGVGATDTQYF. CDR3 nucleotides: TGTGCCAGCAGCCTGGGACTAGCGGGAGTCGGGGCCACAGATACGCAGTATTTT.